This TCR beta chain originates from a study of radiation and T cells in renal cell carcinoma. Noted treatment: 15 Gy SBRT to primary tumor, nephrectomy 4 weeks later. TCRdb's table, derived via immunoSEQ multiplex PCR, lists solely in-frame clones and lacks some. The repertoire holds 20,000 or so clones, with roughly half as singletons. The sequence derives from a woman aged 45-65 years with renal cell carcinoma. Sample: tumor tissue, taken from a patient whose treatment included radiotherapy and nephrectomy.

The CDR3: CASRVGSNTEAFF. The DNA of the CDR3 is TGCGCCAGCAGAGTGGGCAGCAACACTGAAGCTTTCTTT. The J gene is TRBJ1-1, the V gene TRBV10-1; D gene unclear. Trimming removed 6 bases at V and 2 bases at J, with 10 bases between. This CDR3 is 13 amino acids long. Germline assignment: CDR1 WNHNN and CDR2 SYGVQD (reference sequence).